These 26 T cell receptor beta chains share one sample of origin, sequenced in a study of cytomegalovirus exposure and HLA in healthy donors. 13 Jbeta primers and 60 Vbeta primers were used for the PCR. Method: immunoSEQ multiplex PCR; TCRdb's copy keeps in-frame clones and lacks some. The table records about 95,000 clones, less than 80% of them present only once. The source material was PBMCs. Receptors originate from a woman between 40 and 50 years old in good health and CMV-seropositive.

The chain carries TRBV18 and TRBJ1-4; 11 bases are shared with TRBD1. V trimming: 3 bases; J trimming: 2 bases; junction bases outside the gene matches: 8. Germline lookup yields CDR1 KGHSH and CDR2 LQKENI. This CDR3 comprises 18 residues. DNA of the CDR3: TGTGCCAGCTCACCGTTTACGGGACAGGGGGTGACTAATGAAAAACTGTTTTTT. It encodes CASSPFTGQGVTNEKLFF.

The chain recombines TRBV5-6 with TRBJ2-1; TRBD2 might be the D (5 bases). The CDR3 extends over 15 amino acids. Germline V gene sequence: CDR1 SGHDT, CDR2 YYEEEE. The V end lost 4 bases, the J end lost 0 bases, and 11 bases lay between the germline ends. CDR3 sequence: CASSQPTSSYNEQFF. DNA of the CDR3: TGTGCCAGCAGCCAACCTACTAGCTCCTACAATGAGCAGTTCTTC.

This rearrangement joins TRBV5-5 to TRBJ2-3; D might be TRBD1 (5 bases). Germline loops: CDR1 SGHKS, CDR2 YYEKEE (reference sequence). CDR3 length equals 13 residues. Deletions cut 2 bases from V and 3 bases from J, with 7 bases between. The CDR3 region has the DNA TGTGCCAGCAGCTTCCAGGGTACAGATACGCAGTATTTT. Amino acids: CASSFQGTDTQYF.

The V and J genes are TRBV5-6 and TRBJ1-4; 7 positions agree with TRBD1. CDR3 length: 14 residues. Trimming cost V 6 bases and J 7 bases; bases outside gene matches: 9. Germline CDR1 and CDR2: SGHDT and YYEEEE. CDR3 residues: CASTRQGLGEKLFF. DNA of the CDR3: TGTGCCAGCACCCGACAGGGTCTGGGTGAAAAACTGTTTTTT.

The chain recombines TRBV4-1 with TRBJ2-1, with 11 bases lining up with TRBD2. The CDR3 consists of 15 residues. In germline, CDR1 is MGHRA, CDR2 YSYEKL. J was trimmed by 10 bases and V by 5 bases; bases with no gene match: 10. The CDR3 DNA is TGCGCCAGCAGCATTAGCGGGAGGGCCGGGACGGAGCAGTTCTTC. It is translated as CASSISGRAGTEQFF.

J is TRBJ2-6 and V is TRBV7-9, with D uncertain. Germline lookup yields CDR1 SEHNR and CDR2 FQNEAQ (reference sequence). The V and J ends lost 4 bases and 4 bases respectively, with 11 bases between them. This CDR3 contains 15 residues. In DNA form, the CDR3 reads TGTGCCAGCAGCTCTACAGTCTCCGGGGCCAACGTCCTGACTTTC. This sequence encodes CASSSTVSGANVLTF.

The rearrangement uses TRBV28 and TRBJ1-1, with 9 bases identical to TRBD1. The CDR3 is made up of 12 amino acids. Germline-derived CDR1 and CDR2 are MDHEN and SYDVKM. The ends lost 6 bases at V and 10 bases at J; junction bases unmatched: 6. Written as DNA, the CDR3 is TGTGCCAGCAGCCTCCGGGACAGGGCAGCTTTCTTT. Protein sequence: CASSLRDRAAFF. The entire variable domain, with the rest obtained from reference TRBV28 and TRBJ1-1, is as follows: DVKVTQSSRYLVKRTGEKVFLECVQDMDHENMFWYRQDPGLGLRLIYFSYDVKMKEKGDIPEGYSVSREKKERFSLILESASTNQTSMYLCASSLRDRAAFFGQGTRLTVV.

The genes are TRBV4-1 and TRBJ2-7; 7 bases align to TRBD1. The CDR3 has 14 residues. The V segment lost 4 bases and the J segment 3 bases; nucleotides outside the gene matches: 6. Germline CDR1 MGHRA, CDR2 YSYEKL. This CDR3 is CASSLSTGDYEQYF. For the CDR3, the DNA is TGCGCCAGCAGCCTAAGCACAGGGGACTACGAGCAGTACTTC.

The CDR3 DNA reads TGTGCCTGGAGAAAACAGAGCAATCAGCCCCAGCATTTT. It encodes CAWRKQSNQPQHF. The V and J genes are TRBV30 and TRBJ1-5, with D unresolved. Trimming stripped 3 bases from V and 1 base from J, with 7 bases between. The CDR3 spans 13 residues. CDR1 and CDR2 (germline): GTSNPN, SVGIG (reference sequence).

The count of this clone is one. J is TRBJ1-1 and V is TRBV10-2; D is unresolved. The V end lost 4 bases, the J end lost 2 bases, and 11 bases lay between the germline ends. In germline, CDR1 is WSHSY, CDR2 SAAADI. The CDR3 is 14 amino acids. CDR3 in amino acids: CASSVREFNTEAFF. Here the CDR3 DNA reads TGCGCCAGCAGTGTCCGGGAATTTAACACTGAAGCTTTCTTT.

CDR3 coding DNA: TGTGCCAGTAGTATGTCCCAGGGCTCCTACGAGCAGTACTTC. Residues: CASSMSQGSYEQYF. The chain is built from TRBV19 and TRBJ2-7; D perhaps matches TRBD1 (5 bases). Germline V gene sequence: CDR1 LNHDA, CDR2 SQIVND (reference sequence). V lost 3 bases and J 0 bases, leaving 9 bases between the germline ends. There are 14 residues in the CDR3.

This clone occurred once. J is TRBJ2-2 and V is TRBV6-5; a possible D gene is TRBD1 (6 bases). The CDR3 length is 14 residues. From germline, CDR1 is MNHEY and CDR2 SVGAGI. V lost 6 bases and J 1 base, leaving 9 bases between the germline ends. This CDR3 is CASSLTGNTGELFF. The CDR3 DNA reads TGTGCCAGCAGCCTGACAGGGAACACCGGGGAGCTGTTTTTT.

V is TRBV9 and J is TRBJ2-7; D is possibly TRBD2 (7 bases). CDR3 size: 17 residues. V was cut by 0 bases and J by 0 bases, with 16 bases left in between. Germline CDR1 reads SGDLS; CDR2 reads YYNGEE. CDR3: CASSVGHTGGLSYEQYF. The CDR3 bases are TGTGCCAGCAGCGTAGGTCACACGGGGGGCCTCTCCTACGAGCAGTACTTC.

This clone was detected once. The chain links TRBV5-1 to TRBJ2-1, with TRBD2 matching 16 bases. The junction had 11 bases not matched to a gene; V was cut back by 3 bases and J by 8 bases. The CDR3 extends over 18 amino acids. The germline gives CDR1 SGHRS, CDR2 YFSETQ. The DNA of the CDR3 is TGCGCCAGCAGCTCGGGACTAGCGGGAGGGGGCATCTGGGATGAGCAGTTCTTC. Translated: CASSSGLAGGGIWDEQFF.

The CDR3 protein is CASNLDRVMDSPLHF. As DNA, the CDR3 is TGTGCCAGCAATTTGGACAGGGTTATGGATTCACCCCTCCACTTT. The V call is TRBV2, the J call TRBJ1-6; 8 bases map to TRBD1. The CDR3 contains 15 residues. The V gene's germline CDR1 is SNHLY and CDR2 FYNNEI. V shed 7 bases, J shed 8 bases, and the junction held 10 bases outside the gene matches.

The genes are TRBV27 and TRBJ1-1; D is perhaps TRBD1 (6 bases). The CDR3 covers 16 residues. V dropped 2 bases and J dropped 0 bases, with 13 bases sitting between them. Per germline, CDR1 MNHEY and CDR2 SMNVEV (reference sequence). CDR3 nucleotide sequence: TGTGCCAGCAGTTTAAAGGGGGAAGTCATGAACACTGAAGCTTTCTTT. Its protein is CASSLKGEVMNTEAFF.

The V gene is TRBV2, the J gene TRBJ2-2; 9 nucleotides align to TRBD2. V dropped 5 bases and J dropped 5; count of bases not matched to a gene: 6. CDR3 length: 15 residues. Germline CDR1 is SNHLY and CDR2 is FYNNEI. In nucleotides, the CDR3 is TGTGCCAGCAGTTCTAGCGGGATGATGACCGGGGAGCTGTTTTTT. Translated: CASSSSGMMTGELFF.

This chain connects TRBV7-9 to TRBJ2-4; perhaps TRBD2 as D (6 bases). The CDR3 extends over 13 amino acids. Trimming left V 3 bases short and J 8 bases short, with 11 bases between. Germline loops: CDR1 SEHNR, CDR2 FQNEAQ (reference sequence). The CDR3 protein is CASSLWGEDIQYF. The CDR3 region has the DNA TGTGCCAGCAGCTTGTGGGGGGAGGACATTCAGTACTTC.

The chain uses TRBV4-2 and TRBJ1-5; weak D call: TRBD1 (5 bases). Trimming stripped 0 bases from V and 9 bases from J, with 9 bases between. Germline lookup yields CDR1 LGHNA and CDR2 YNFKEQ. This CDR3 is 13 amino acids long. The DNA for the CDR3 is TGTGCCAGCAGCCAAGATTTGGGGCGGCCCCAGCATTTT. Protein: CASSQDLGRPQHF.

The genes are TRBV5-1 and TRBJ2-3; the match to TRBD2 covers 7 bases. CDR1 is SGHRS, CDR2 YFSETQ, per germline. The trim removed 3 bases at V and 0 bases at J, leaving 10 bases unmatched. The CDR3 consists of 17 residues. The CDR3 here is CASSYNSGFSSTDTQYF. The DNA for the CDR3 is TGCGCCAGCAGCTATAATAGCGGGTTTTCTAGCACAGATACGCAGTATTTT.

The count of this clone is one. The chain combines TRBV5-1 with TRBJ1-1; TRBD1 agrees at 7 bases. V gave up 5 bases and J gave up 0 bases; unmatched junction bases: 4. CDR1 SGHRS and CDR2 YFSETQ come from the germline V gene. The length of the CDR3 is 14 residues. The CDR3 nucleotides read TGCGCCAGCAGGGCAGGGGGAATGAACACTGAAGCTTTCTTT. This translates into CASRAGGMNTEAFF.

CDR3 amino acids: CASSYNRGREAFF. The CDR3 DNA reads as TGTGCCAGTAGTTACAACAGGGGGCGCGAAGCTTTCTTT. This chain uses TRBV19 with TRBJ1-1; 9 bases align to TRBD1. The trim removed 5 bases at V and 8 bases at J, leaving 6 bases unmatched. The CDR3 runs 13 residues. The germline CDR1 and CDR2 sequences are LNHDA and SQIVND (reference sequence).

The gene calls are TRBV2 and TRBJ2-1; a weak D match, TRBD2 (6 bases). The CDR3 extends over 15 amino acids. V was cut by 3 bases and J by 4 bases, with 13 bases left in between. Germline-derived CDR1 and CDR2 are SNHLY and FYNNEI. The CDR3: CASSEEGTLYNEQFF. In nucleotides, the CDR3 is TGTGCCAGCAGTGAGGAGGGGACCCTATACAATGAGCAGTTCTTC.

This clone was observed once. CDR3 nucleotides: TGTGCCAGCAGCCATTCTAGCGGGAGGGCCTACGAGCAGTACTTC. Protein sequence: CASSHSSGRAYEQYF. The chain couples TRBV7-6 to TRBJ2-7; 12 bases are a match to TRBD2. V dropped 5 bases and J dropped 2; count of bases not matched to a gene: 4. The CDR3 has 15 amino acids. Per germline, CDR1 SGHVS and CDR2 FNYEAQ. The full variable domain, its missing parts supplied by reference TRBV7-6 and TRBJ2-7, is GAGVSQSPRYKVTKRGQDVALRCDPISGHVSLYWYRQALGQGPEFLTYFNYEAQQDKSGLPNDRFSAERPEGSISTLTIQRTEQRDSAMYRCASSHSSGRAYEQYFGPGTRLTVT.

The chain uses TRBV5-6 and TRBJ1-5; no clear D. The germline V gene encodes CDR1 SGHDT and CDR2 YYEEEE. The ends were cut back, 1 base at V and 0 bases at J, with 14 bases in the middle. The CDR3 is 17 residues long. Here the CDR3 reads CASSLSGRRSSNQPQHF. CDR3 nucleotides: TGTGCCAGCAGCTTGTCTGGTCGGCGGTCTAGCAATCAGCCCCAGCATTTT.

V usage is TRBV28 and J usage is TRBJ2-5, with 7 bases lining up with TRBD1. V lost 7 bases and J lost 1; bases outside the gene matches: 3. Germline values: CDR1 MDHEN, CDR2 SYDVKM. The CDR3 contains 13 residues. Written as DNA, the CDR3 is TGTGCCAGCATGGCAGGGGGCCAAGAGACCCAGTACTTC. Protein sequence: CASMAGGQETQYF.